This is a list of T cell receptor beta chains from one sample in a study of CD8 T cells in Susac syndrome. TCRdb used MiXCR to reprocess the immunoSEQ multiplex PCR reads, holding one entry per CDR3 protein. The profile shows a few hundred thousand distinct CDR3 sequences, roughly 90% of them singletons. The sequencing input was CD8+ T cells from PBMCs. These receptors were obtained from a human donor with multiple sclerosis. The CDR3 runs from the conserved cysteine through the conserved F or W. The order of the fields is J gene, clone size, CDR3 length, V gene, D gene, CDR3 protein, CDR3 DNA. A D gene is named only where the DNA matches it firmly. Some rows have no size entry. The others give once, few or many, or a class for an expanded clone.

>TRBJ2-6|.|20|TRBV3-1|TRBD1
CASSQPEPGTGSSGANVLTF
TGTGCCAGCAGCCAACCAGAACCCGGGACAGGGTCTTCTGGGGCCAACGTCCTGACTTTC
>TRBJ2-3|.|16|TRBV13|TRBD2
CASSSPSGGIPDTQYF
TGTGCCAGCAGCTCCCCTAGCGGAGGGATCCCAGATACGCAGTATTTT
>TRBJ2-1|.|15|TRBV7-9|.
CATASTAAPWNEQFF
TGTGCTACCGCCTCCACAGCGGCCCCGTGGAATGAGCAGTTCTTC
>TRBJ2-1|.|13|TRBV29-1|.
CSAPSGKYNEQFF
TGCAGCGCCCCCTCTGGCAAATACAATGAGCAGTTCTTC
>TRBJ2-7|.|13|TRBV3-1|.
CASSPGAPYEQYF
TGTGCCAGCAGCCCCGGGGCTCCCTACGAGCAGTACTTC
>TRBJ2-1|.|15|TRBV2|.
CASSEAGLTDNEQFF
TGTGCCAGCAGTGAAGCGGGCCTCACCGACAATGAGCAGTTCTTC
>TRBJ2-7|.|12|TRBV30|.
CAWSVSEGEQYF
TGTGCCTGGAGTGTATCTGAGGGGGAGCAGTACTTC
>TRBJ2-7|.|17|TRBV11-3|TRBD2
CASSLGPPSGGIHEQYF
TGTGCCAGCAGCTTAGGTCCCCCAAGCGGGGGTATTCACGAGCAGTACTTC
>TRBJ2-2|.|18|TRBV27|TRBD2
CASSLWRGRALKTGELFF
TGTGCCAGCAGTTTATGGCGCGGGAGGGCCTTAAAGACCGGGGAGCTGTTTTTT
>TRBJ1-1|.|15|TRBV27|.
CASSFGGGRNTEAFF
TGTGCCAGCAGTTTTGGAGGGGGAAGGAACACTGAAGCTTTCTTT
>TRBJ2-3|once|19|TRBV20-1|TRBD2
CSARGVSGGALSLTDTQYF
TGCAGTGCCCGAGGGGTTAGCGGGGGGGCCCTTTCTCTCACAGATACGCAGTATTTT
>TRBJ1-1|.|13|TRBV6-2/TRBV6-3|.
CASSYGQLAEAFF
TGTGCCAGCAGTTACGGACAGTTGGCTGAAGCTTTCTTT
>TRBJ2-3|.|13|TRBV27|.
CASSPRTAYTQYF
TGTGCCAGCAGTCCGCGGACAGCCTATACGCAGTATTTT
>TRBJ2-1|.|15|TRBV4-1|.
CASSQTPGGNNEQFF
TGCGCCAGCAGCCAAACCCCTGGGGGGAACAATGAGCAGTTCTTC
>TRBJ1-3|once|15|TRBV13|.
CASSLEGDSGNTIYF
TGTGCCAGCAGCTTAGAAGGAGACTCTGGAAACACCATATATTTT
>TRBJ1-5|.|15|TRBV18|TRBD1
CASSREDRVNQPQHF
TGTGCCAGCTCACGGGAGGACAGGGTTAATCAGCCCCAGCATTTT
>TRBJ1-1|.|17|TRBV7-8|TRBD1
CASSLGTPGQGLAEAFF
TGTGCCAGCAGCTTGGGGACACCGGGACAGGGCTTGGCTGAAGCTTTCTTT
>TRBJ2-5|.|15|TRBV4-1|.
CASSQVWGASETQYF
TGCGCCAGCAGCCAAGTGTGGGGGGCCTCGGAGACCCAGTACTTC
>TRBJ2-3|.|12|TRBV7-9|.
CASSQGTGTQYF
TGTGCCAGCAGCCAGGGAACGGGGACGCAGTATTTT
>TRBJ2-2|.|15|TRBV24-1|.
CATSGEPRGTGELFF
TGTGCCACCAGTGGGGAGCCTCGAGGCACCGGGGAGCTGTTTTTT
>TRBJ1-6|.|16|TRBV4-1|.
CASSQDPGSYNSPLHF
TGCGCCAGCAGCCAAGACCCGGGAAGCTATAATTCACCCCTCCACTTT
>TRBJ1-2|.|12|TRBV6-6|TRBD1
CANRGPNYGYTF
TGTGCCAACAGGGGTCCCAACTATGGCTACACCTTC
>TRBJ2-1|.|15|TRBV19|TRBD1
CASSTGTGGLDEQFF
TGTGCCAGTAGTACCGGGACAGGTGGTCTCGATGAGCAGTTCTTC
>TRBJ2-3|.|14|TRBV7-3|.
CASSSPASTDTQYF
TGTGCCAGCAGCTCCCCTGCTAGCACAGATACGCAGTATTTT
>TRBJ2-3|.|13|TRBV6-1|TRBD1
CAKGQGASDTQYF
TGTGCCAAGGGACAGGGGGCTTCAGATACGCAGTATTTT
>TRBJ2-5|.|14|TRBV12-3/TRBV12-4|TRBD2
CASSVAGGLETQYF
TGTGCCAGCAGTGTGGCGGGGGGGCTTGAGACCCAGTACTTC
>TRBJ2-1|.|13|TRBV5-4|.
CASSGEAQIVTFF
TGTGCCAGCAGCGGAGAGGCCCAAATAGTTACGTTCTTC
>TRBJ2-2|.|16|TRBV11-2|TRBD1
CASTLPGQVSTGELFF
TGTGCCAGCACTCTGCCGGGACAGGTCAGCACCGGGGAGCTGTTTTTT
>TRBJ2-5|.|15|TRBV2|.
CASSESGAGQETQYF
TGTGCCAGCAGTGAGAGTGGGGCGGGGCAAGAGACCCAGTACTTC
>TRBJ2-1|once|14|TRBV6-5|.
CASRSGGSYNEQFF
TGTGCCAGCAGGAGCGGAGGCTCCTACAATGAGCAGTTCTTC
>TRBJ1-1|.|17|TRBV18|TRBD1
CASSPRDRGLAYTEAFF
TGTGCCAGCTCACCACGCGACAGGGGCTTAGCGTACACTGAAGCTTTCTTT
>TRBJ2-3|.|13|TRBV20-1|TRBD1
CSAEGQGTDTQYF
TGCAGTGCTGAGGGACAGGGGACAGATACGCAGTATTTT
>TRBJ1-2|.|12|TRBV9|.
CASSTWTQGYTF
TGTGCCAGCAGCACCTGGACACAGGGCTACACCTTC